The clone carrying this T cell receptor beta chain was counted between two and nine times. The antigen remains unidentified. The ends were cut back, 2 bases at V and 0 bases at J, with 10 bases in the middle. From germline, CDR1 is LGHNA and CDR2 YSLEER. The CDR3 is 15 amino acids. Unique molecular identifiers were built into the TCRbeta library. TCRdb redid the calling of the PCR reads with MiXCR, one entry per CDR3 protein. The profile shows more than 400,000 distinct CDR3 sequences, about an eighth of them singletons. The data were obtained in a study of T-cell reconstitution after alpha-beta-depleted transplantation in children. Regarding the study as a whole: From surviving recipient T cells and thymic progenitors came the high day-60 TCRbeta diversity observed in some patients. It was newly produced T cells that mostly accounted for T-cell counts and diversity one year after transplant. About two months after transplant, alpha-beta T cells reportedly came from several hundred expanded graft clones.

Sequenced here: PBMCs, mostly from graft donor cells, sampled 180 days after TCRalphabeta/CD19-depleted stem cell transplant. The receptor's source is a female patient between 2 and 15 years old who had a stem cell transplant for aplastic anemia, so the T cells may come from the graft donor. This chain links TRBV4-3 with TRBJ1-1; D unclear. DNA of the CDR3: TGCGCCAGCAGCCAAAGTCGCGGGGTGAACACTGAAGCTTTCTTT. It specifies CASSQSRGVNTEAFF.